This TCR beta chain was documented in a study of shared clonotypes between healthy human individuals. Germline CDR1 and CDR2: MDHEN and SYDVKM. This CDR3 has 15 amino acids. Trimming took 6 bases from V and 4 from J, leaving 16 bases between them. Clones were sequenced by immunoSEQ multiplex PCR, and TCRdb holds only the in-frame ones, with some missing. The sample contains approximately 980,000 clones, 76% of which appear only once. The sequenced sample was memory CD4+ T cells sorted from blood. The subset was: CD45RA-negative fraction. This sequence originates from a young man in good health. The gene calls are TRBV28 and TRBJ1-5; maybe TRBD1 (5 bases). The CDR3 sequence: CASSSSAGWNQPQHF. The CDR3 region has the DNA TGTGCCAGCAGCAGCAGCGCAGGGTGGAATCAGCCCCAGCATTTT.